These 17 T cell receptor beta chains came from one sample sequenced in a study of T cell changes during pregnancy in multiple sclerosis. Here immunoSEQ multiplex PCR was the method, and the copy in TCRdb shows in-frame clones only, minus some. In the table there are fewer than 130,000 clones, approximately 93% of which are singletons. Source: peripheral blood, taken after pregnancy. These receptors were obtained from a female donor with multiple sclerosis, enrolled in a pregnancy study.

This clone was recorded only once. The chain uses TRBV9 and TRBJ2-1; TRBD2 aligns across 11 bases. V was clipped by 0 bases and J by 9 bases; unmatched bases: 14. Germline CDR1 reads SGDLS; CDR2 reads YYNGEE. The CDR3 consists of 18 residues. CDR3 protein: CASSVGVSGGGVSGEQFF. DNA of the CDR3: TGTGCCAGCAGCGTAGGGGTTAGCGGGGGGGGAGTGTCGGGTGAGCAGTTCTTC.

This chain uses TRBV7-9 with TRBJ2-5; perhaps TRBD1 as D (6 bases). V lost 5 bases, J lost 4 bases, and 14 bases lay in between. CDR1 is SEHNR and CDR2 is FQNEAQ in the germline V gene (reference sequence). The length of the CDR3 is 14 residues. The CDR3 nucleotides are TGTGCCAGCAGCCAGGGGTGGGGAAGAGAGACCCAGTACTTC. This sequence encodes CASSQGWGRETQYF.

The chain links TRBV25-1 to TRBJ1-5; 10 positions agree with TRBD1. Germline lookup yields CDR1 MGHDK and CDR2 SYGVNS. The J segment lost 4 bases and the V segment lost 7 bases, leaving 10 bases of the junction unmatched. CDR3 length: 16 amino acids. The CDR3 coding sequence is TGTGCCAGCAAACCTCGACAGGGGGCAGGGAATCAGCCCCAGCATTTT. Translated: CASKPRQGAGNQPQHF.

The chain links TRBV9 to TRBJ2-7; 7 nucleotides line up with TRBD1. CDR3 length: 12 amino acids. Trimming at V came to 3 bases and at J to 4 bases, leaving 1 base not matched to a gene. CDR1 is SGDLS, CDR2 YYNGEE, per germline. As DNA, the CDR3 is TGTGCCAGCAGCGGACAGGGATACGAGCAGTACTTC. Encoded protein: CASSGQGYEQYF.

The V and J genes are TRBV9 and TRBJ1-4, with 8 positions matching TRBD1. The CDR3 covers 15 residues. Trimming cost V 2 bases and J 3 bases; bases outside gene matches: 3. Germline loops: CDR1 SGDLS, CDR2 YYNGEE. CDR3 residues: CASSVDRGANEKLFF. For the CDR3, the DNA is TGTGCCAGCAGCGTTGACAGGGGAGCTAATGAAAAACTGTTTTTT.

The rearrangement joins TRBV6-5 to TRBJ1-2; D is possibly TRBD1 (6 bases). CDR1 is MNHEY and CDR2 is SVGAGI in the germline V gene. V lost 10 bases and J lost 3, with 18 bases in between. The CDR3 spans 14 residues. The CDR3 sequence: CATSTTGIDYGYTF. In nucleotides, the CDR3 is TGTGCCACGTCAACAACAGGGATTGACTATGGCTACACCTTC.

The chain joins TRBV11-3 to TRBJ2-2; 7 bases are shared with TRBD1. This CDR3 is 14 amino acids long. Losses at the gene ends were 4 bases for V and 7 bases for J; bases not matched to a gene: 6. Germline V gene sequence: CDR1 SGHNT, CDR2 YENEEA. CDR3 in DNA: TGTGCCAGCAGCTCCCCAGGGGGTAACGGGGAGCTGTTTTTT. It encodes CASSSPGGNGELFF.

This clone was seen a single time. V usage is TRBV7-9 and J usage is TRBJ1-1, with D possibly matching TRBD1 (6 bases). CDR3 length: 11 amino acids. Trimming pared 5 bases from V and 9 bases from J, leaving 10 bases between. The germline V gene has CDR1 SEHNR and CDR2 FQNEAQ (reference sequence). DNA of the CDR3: TGTGCCAGCAGCACAGGGTGGAAAGCTTTCTTT. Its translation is CASSTGWKAFF.

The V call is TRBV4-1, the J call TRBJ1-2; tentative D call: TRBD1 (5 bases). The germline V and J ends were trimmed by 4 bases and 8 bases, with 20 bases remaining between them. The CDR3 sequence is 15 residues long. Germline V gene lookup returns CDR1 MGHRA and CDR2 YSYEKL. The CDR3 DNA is TGCGCCAGCAGCCCACCGGGGGGGGTAGCGCACGGCTACACCTTC. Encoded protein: CASSPPGGVAHGYTF.

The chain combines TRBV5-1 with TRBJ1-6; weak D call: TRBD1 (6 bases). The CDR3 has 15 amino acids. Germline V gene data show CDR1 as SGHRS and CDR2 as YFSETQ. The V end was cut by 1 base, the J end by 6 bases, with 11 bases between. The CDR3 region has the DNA TGCGCCAGCAGCTTGCTCAGGGGTAGTAATTCACCCCTCCACTTT. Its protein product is CASSLLRGSNSPLHF.

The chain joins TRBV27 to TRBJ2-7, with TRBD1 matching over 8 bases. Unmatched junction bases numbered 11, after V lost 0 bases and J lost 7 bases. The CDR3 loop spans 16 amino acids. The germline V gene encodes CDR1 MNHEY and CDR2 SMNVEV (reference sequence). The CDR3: CASSLSTGTGRREQYF. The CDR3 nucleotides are TGTGCCAGCAGTTTATCTACCGGGACAGGCCGTCGTGAGCAGTACTTC.

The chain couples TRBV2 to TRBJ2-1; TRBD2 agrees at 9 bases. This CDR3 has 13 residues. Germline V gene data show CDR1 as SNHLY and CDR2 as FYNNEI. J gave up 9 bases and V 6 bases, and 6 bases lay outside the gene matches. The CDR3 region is CASRRRGGSEQFF. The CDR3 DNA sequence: TGTGCCAGCAGGAGGCGGGGGGGGAGTGAGCAGTTCTTC.

CDR3: CASSFGGGAWTDTQYF. The CDR3 bases are TGTGCCAGCAGCTTCGGTGGGGGGGCCTGGACAGATACGCAGTATTTT. V gene TRBV7-9 combines with J gene TRBJ2-3, with D perhaps matching TRBD2 (7 bases). Germline V gene lookup returns CDR1 SEHNR and CDR2 FQNEAQ (reference sequence). Between the trimmed V and J ends, which lost 3 bases and 3 bases, there was a span of 16 bases. CDR3 size: 16 residues.

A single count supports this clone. CDR3 loop: CASSLTGLAGTYEQYF. The CDR3, as DNA: TGTGCCAGCAGCTTAACAGGACTAGCGGGGACCTACGAGCAGTACTTC. The V and J genes are TRBV7-3 and TRBJ2-7; 12 nucleotides agree with TRBD2. From germline, CDR1 is SGHTA and CDR2 FQGTGA. The CDR3 is made up of 16 amino acids. V shed 0 bases and J 2 bases; nucleotides not matched to a gene: 2.

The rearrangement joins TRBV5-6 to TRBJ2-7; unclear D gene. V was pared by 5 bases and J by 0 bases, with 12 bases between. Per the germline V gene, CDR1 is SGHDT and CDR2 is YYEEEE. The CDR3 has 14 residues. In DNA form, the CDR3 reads TGTGCCAGCAGGCTGGCCAGGCGCTCCTACGAGCAGTACTTC. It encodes CASRLARRSYEQYF.

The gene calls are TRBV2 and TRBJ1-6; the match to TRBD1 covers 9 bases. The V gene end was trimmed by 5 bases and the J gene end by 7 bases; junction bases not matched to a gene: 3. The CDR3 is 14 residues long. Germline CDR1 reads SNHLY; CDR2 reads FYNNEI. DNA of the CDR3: TGTGCCAGCAGTAGGGACAGGGCGAATTCACCCCTCCACTTT. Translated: CASSRDRANSPLHF.

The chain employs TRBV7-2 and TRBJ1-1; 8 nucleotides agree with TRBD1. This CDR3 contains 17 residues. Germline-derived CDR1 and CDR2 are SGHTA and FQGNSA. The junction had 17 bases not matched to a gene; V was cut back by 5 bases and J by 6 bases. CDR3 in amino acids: CASSKRTGSGKESEAFF. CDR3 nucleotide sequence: TGTGCCAGCAGCAAACGGACAGGGTCAGGAAAAGAGTCTGAAGCTTTCTTT.